The 3 T cell receptor beta chains below were found in one sample sequenced in a study of T cell changes during pregnancy in multiple sclerosis. Some clones are missing from TCRdb's copy, which holds only in-frame ones; the method was immunoSEQ multiplex PCR. The sample shows just over 90,000 clones, 91% of them seen only once. The starting material was peripheral blood, obtained after pregnancy. These receptors all stem from a female donor in good health, enrolled as a control in a pregnancy study.

The chain joins TRBV7-9 to TRBJ1-2, with 9 bases that match TRBD1. The CDR3 runs to 13 residues. V dropped 5 bases and J dropped 7; count of bases not matched to a gene: 5. Germline CDR1 and CDR2: SEHNR and FQNEAQ (reference sequence). The chain's CDR3 is CASSPPQGAGYTF. The CDR3 region has the DNA TGTGCCAGCAGCCCCCCACAGGGGGCTGGCTACACCTTC.

The chain uses TRBV5-8 and TRBJ1-1; 7 nucleotides match TRBD1. The germline V gene has CDR1 SGHTS and CDR2 YDEGEE. The CDR3 has 15 residues. Losses at the gene ends were 4 bases for V and 4 bases for J; bases not matched to a gene: 10. The CDR3, as DNA: TGTGCCAGCAGCATCGACCACAGGGGCCGCACTGAAGCTTTCTTT. Amino acids: CASSIDHRGRTEAFF.

The sample holds a few counts of this clone. The chain has TRBV10-3 and TRBJ1-3; no firm D call. Germline lookup yields CDR1 ENHRY and CDR2 SYGVKD. V was clipped by 2 bases and J by 0 bases, with 5 bases between them. The CDR3 is 14 amino acids. CDR3 sequence reads: CAISETSSGNTIYF. The CDR3 DNA sequence: TGTGCCATCAGTGAGACCAGCTCTGGAAACACCATATATTTT.